Listed here is a single TCR beta chain. Germline CDR1 MNHEY, CDR2 SMNVEV (reference sequence). V lost 4 bases, J lost 2 bases, and 5 bases stayed unmatched. This CDR3 spans 15 amino acids. TCRdb's table, derived via immunoSEQ multiplex PCR, lists solely in-frame clones and lacks some. The sample lists tens of thousands of clones, roughly nine tenths occurring once. This sample is drawn from a study of T cells in localized non-small cell lung cancer. The sequence came from a woman aged 35-70 years with stage I lung adenocarcinoma. The chain has TRBV27 and TRBJ2-7, with TRBD1 matching over 10 bases. The input for sequencing was peripheral blood, taken before any cancer treatment. CDR3: CASSWGGTGAYEQYF. CDR3 in DNA: TGTGCCAGCAGTTGGGGTGGGACAGGGGCCTACGAGCAGTACTTC.